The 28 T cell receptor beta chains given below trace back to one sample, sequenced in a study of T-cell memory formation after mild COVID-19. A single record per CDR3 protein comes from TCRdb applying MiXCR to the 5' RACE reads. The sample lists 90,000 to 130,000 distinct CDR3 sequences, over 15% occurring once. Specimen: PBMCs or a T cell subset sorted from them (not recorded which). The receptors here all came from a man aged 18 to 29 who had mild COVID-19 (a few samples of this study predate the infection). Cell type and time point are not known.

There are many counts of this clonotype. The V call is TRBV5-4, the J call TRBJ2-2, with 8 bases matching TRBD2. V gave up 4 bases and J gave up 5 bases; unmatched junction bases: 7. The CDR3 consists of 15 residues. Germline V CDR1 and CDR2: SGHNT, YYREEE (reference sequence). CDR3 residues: CASSPRTSLTGELFF. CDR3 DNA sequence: TGTGCCAGCAGCCCGAGGACTAGCCTAACCGGGGAGCTGTTTTTT.

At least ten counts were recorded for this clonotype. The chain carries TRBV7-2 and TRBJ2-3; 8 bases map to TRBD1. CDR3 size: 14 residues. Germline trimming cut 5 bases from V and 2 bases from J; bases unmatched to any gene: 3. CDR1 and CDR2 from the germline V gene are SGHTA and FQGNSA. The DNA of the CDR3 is TGTGCCAGCAGCGAGACAGGGGCCACAGATACGCAGTATTTT. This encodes CASSETGATDTQYF.

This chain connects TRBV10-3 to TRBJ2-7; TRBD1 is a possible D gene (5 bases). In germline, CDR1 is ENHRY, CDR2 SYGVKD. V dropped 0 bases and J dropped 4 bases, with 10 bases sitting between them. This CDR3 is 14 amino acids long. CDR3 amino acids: CAISESGATYEQYV. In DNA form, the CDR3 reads TGTGCCATCAGTGAGTCTGGGGCCACGTACGAGCAGTACGTC.

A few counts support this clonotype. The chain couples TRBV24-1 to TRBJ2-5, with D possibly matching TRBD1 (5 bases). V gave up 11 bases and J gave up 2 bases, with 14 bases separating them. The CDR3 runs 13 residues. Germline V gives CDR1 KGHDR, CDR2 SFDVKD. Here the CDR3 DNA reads TGTGCCAGCAAGGGGTCGGTACAAGAGACCCAGTACTTC. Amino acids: CASKGSVQETQYF.

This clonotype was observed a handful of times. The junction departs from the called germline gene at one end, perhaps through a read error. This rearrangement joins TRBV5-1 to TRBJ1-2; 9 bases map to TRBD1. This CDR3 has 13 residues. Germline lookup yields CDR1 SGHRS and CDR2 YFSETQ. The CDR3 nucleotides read TGCGCCAGCAGGCCTGGAAACAGGGGGCCCTTCCACTTC. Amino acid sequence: CASRPGNRGPFHF.

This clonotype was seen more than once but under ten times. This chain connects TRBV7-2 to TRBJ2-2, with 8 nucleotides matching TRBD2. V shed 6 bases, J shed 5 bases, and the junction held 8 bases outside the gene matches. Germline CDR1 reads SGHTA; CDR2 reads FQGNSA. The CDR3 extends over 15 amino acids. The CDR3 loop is CASRQPGGRTGELFF. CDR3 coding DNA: TGTGCCAGCAGACAACCGGGGGGGCGAACCGGGGAGCTGTTTTTT.

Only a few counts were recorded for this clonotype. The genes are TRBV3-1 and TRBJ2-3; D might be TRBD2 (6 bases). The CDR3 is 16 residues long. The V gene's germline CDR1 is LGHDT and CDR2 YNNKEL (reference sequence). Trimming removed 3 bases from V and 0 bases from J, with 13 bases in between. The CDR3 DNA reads TGTGCCAGCAGCCAGGCTCTAGCGACTAGCACAGATACGCAGTATTTT. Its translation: CASSQALATSTDTQYF.

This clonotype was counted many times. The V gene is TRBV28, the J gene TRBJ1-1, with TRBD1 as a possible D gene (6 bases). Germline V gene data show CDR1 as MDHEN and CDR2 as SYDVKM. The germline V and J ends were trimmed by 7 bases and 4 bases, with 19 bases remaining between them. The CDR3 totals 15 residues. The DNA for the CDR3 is TGTGCCAGCAACCTGAATACAGGGAGGGGCACTGAAGCTTTCTTT. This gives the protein CASNLNTGRGTEAFF.

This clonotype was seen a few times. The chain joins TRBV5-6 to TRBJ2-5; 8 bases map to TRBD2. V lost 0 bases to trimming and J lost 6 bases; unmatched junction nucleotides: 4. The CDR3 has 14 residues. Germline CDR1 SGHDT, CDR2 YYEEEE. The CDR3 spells CASSLAGGAQTQYF. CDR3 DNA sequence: TGTGCCAGCAGCTTGGCCGGGGGGGCGCAGACCCAGTACTTC.

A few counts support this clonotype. Written as DNA, the CDR3 is TGTGCCAGCAGCTCTACTACTTCACCCCTCCACTTT. Translation gives CASSSTTSPLHF. The genes are TRBV5-5 and TRBJ1-6; D unresolved. V was pared by 3 bases and J by 9 bases, with 7 bases between. Germline loops: CDR1 SGHKS, CDR2 YYEKEE (reference sequence). This CDR3 region has 12 residues.

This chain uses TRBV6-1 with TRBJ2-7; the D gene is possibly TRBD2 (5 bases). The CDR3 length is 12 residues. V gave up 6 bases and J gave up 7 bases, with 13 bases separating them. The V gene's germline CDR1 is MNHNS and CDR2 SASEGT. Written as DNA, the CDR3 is TGTGCCAGCAGGTCCGGGGTTCAGGAGCAGTACTTC. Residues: CASRSGVQEQYF.

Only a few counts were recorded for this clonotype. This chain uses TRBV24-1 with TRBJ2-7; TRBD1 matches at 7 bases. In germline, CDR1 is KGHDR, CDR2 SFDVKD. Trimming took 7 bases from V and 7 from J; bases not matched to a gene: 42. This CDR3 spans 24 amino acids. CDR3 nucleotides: TGTGCCACCAGATCCACTAGAACGGAGACAGGGAAGGGCAGGTTGGCGTCCGTCTACGGGGAGCAGTACGTC. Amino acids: CATRSTRTETGKGRLASVYGEQYV.

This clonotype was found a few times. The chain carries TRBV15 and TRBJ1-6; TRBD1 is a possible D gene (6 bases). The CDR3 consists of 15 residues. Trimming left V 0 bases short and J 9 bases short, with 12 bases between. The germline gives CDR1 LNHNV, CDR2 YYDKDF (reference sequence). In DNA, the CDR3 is TGTGCCACCAGCAGAGACAGGGGTGTAGGTTCACCCCTCCACTTT. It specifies CATSRDRGVGSPLHF.

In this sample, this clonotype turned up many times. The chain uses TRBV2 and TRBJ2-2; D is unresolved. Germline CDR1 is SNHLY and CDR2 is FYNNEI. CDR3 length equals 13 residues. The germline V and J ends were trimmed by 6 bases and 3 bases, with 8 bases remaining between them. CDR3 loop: CASSVDYTGELFF. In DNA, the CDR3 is TGTGCCAGCAGCGTTGATTACACCGGGGAGCTGTTTTTT.

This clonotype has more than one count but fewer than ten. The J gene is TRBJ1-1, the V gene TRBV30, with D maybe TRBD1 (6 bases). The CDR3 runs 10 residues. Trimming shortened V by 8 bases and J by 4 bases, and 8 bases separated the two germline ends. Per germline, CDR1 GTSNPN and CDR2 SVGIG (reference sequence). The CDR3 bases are TGTGCCGGGACAACCACTGAAGCTTTCTTT. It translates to CAGTTTEAFF.

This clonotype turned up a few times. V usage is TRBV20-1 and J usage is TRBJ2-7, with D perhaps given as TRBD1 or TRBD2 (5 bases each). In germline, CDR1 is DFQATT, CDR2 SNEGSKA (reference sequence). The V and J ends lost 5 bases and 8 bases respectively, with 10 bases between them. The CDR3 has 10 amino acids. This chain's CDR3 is CSAWDRQQYV. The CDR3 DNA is TGCAGTGCTTGGGACCGCCAGCAGTACGTC.

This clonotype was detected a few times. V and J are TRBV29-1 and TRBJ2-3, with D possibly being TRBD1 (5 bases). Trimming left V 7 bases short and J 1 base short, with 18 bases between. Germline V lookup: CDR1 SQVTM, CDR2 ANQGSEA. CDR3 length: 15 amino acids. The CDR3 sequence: CSAADRLIRTDTQYF. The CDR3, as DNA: TGCAGCGCCGCTGACAGACTTATCCGCACAGATACGCAGTATTTT.

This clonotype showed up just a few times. CDR3 DNA: TGCAGTGCTAGAGATCGGGAAACCTGGGGCTACACCTTC. This sequence encodes CSARDRETWGYTF. The chain has TRBV20-1 and TRBJ1-2; D gene unclear. Germline values: CDR1 DFQATT, CDR2 SNEGSKA (reference sequence). The CDR3 extends over 13 amino acids. The V end lost 0 bases, the J end lost 8 bases, and 13 bases lay between the germline ends.

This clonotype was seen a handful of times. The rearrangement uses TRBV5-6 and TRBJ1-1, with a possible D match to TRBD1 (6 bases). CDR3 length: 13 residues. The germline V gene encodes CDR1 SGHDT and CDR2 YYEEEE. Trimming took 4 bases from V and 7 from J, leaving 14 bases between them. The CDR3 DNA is TGTGCCAGCAGCCGGGACACGCTGGATGAAGCTTTCTTT. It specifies CASSRDTLDEAFF.

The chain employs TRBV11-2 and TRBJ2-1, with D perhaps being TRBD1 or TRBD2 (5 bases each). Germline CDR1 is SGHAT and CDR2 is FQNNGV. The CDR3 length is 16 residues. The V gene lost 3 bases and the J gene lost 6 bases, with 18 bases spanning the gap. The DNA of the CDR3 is TGTGCCAGCAGCTTTCAGAGGGGTGTGAGGGGCAATGAGCAGTTCTTC. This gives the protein CASSFQRGVRGNEQFF.

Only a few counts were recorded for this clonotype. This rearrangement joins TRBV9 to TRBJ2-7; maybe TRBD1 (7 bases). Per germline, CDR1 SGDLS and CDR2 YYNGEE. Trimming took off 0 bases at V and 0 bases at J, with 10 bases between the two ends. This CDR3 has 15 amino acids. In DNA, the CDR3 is TGTGCCAGCAGCGTAGGGGGGGACAGCTCCTACGAGCAGTACTTC. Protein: CASSVGGDSSYEQYF.

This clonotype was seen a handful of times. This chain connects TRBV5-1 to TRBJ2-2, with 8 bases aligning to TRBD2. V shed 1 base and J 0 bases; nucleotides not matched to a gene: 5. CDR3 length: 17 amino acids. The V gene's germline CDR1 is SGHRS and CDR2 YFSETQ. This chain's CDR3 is CASSLSSGFANTGELFF. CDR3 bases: TGCGCCAGCAGCTTGTCTAGCGGGTTCGCGAACACCGGGGAGCTGTTTTTT.

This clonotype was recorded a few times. The chain's CDR3 is CASSSKGTSGGDPDTQYF. CDR3 nucleotides: TGCGCCAGCAGCTCCAAAGGGACTAGCGGGGGGGACCCAGATACGCAGTATTTT. The chain links TRBV5-1 to TRBJ2-3; TRBD2 aligns across 16 bases. J was trimmed by 4 bases and V by 3 bases; bases with no gene match: 8. Germline loops: CDR1 SGHRS, CDR2 YFSETQ. The CDR3 consists of 18 residues. The full variable domain, its missing parts supplied by reference TRBV5-1 and TRBJ2-3, is KAGVTQTPRYLIKTRGQQVTLSCSPISGHRSVSWYQQTPGQGLQFLFEYFSETQRNKGNFPGRFSGRQFSNSRSEMNVSTLELGDSALYLCASSSKGTSGGDPDTQYFGPGTRLTVL.

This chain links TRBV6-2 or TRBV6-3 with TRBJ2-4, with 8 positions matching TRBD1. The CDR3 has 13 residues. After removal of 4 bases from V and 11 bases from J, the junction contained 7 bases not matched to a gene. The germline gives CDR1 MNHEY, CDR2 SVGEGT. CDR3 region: CASSLSTGVVQYF. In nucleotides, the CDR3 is TGTGCCAGCAGTTTGTCGACAGGGGTGGTTCAGTACTTC.

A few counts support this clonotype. CDR3: CASSLGSSGSYNEQFF. The DNA for the CDR3 is TGCGCCAGCAGCTTAGGGAGCTCGGGCTCCTACAATGAGCAGTTCTTC. The J gene is TRBJ2-1, the V gene TRBV5-1, with D maybe TRBD2 (5 bases). The CDR3 is made up of 16 amino acids. Between the trimmed V and J ends, which lost 2 bases and 0 bases, there was a span of 12 bases. The germline gives CDR1 SGHRS, CDR2 YFSETQ. The full variable domain, its missing parts supplied by reference TRBV5-1 and TRBJ2-1, is KAGVTQTPRYLIKTRGQQVTLSCSPISGHRSVSWYQQTPGQGLQFLFEYFSETQRNKGNFPGRFSGRQFSNSRSEMNVSTLELGDSALYLCASSLGSSGSYNEQFFGPGTRLTVL.

The CDR3 DNA sequence: TGCGCCAGCAGCTTGGATCAGGGCTCCGGGGCCAACGTCCTGACTTTC. This sequence encodes CASSLDQGSGANVLTF. This chain links TRBV5-1 with TRBJ2-6; TRBD1 is a possible D gene (5 bases). The CDR3 consists of 16 residues. Germline lookup yields CDR1 SGHRS and CDR2 YFSETQ. V gave up 0 bases and J gave up 4 bases, with 11 bases separating them. The entire variable domain, with the rest obtained from reference TRBV5-1 and TRBJ2-6, is as follows: KAGVTQTPRYLIKTRGQQVTLSCSPISGHRSVSWYQQTPGQGLQFLFEYFSETQRNKGNFPGRFSGRQFSNSRSEMNVSTLELGDSALYLCASSLDQGSGANVLTFGAGSRLTVL.

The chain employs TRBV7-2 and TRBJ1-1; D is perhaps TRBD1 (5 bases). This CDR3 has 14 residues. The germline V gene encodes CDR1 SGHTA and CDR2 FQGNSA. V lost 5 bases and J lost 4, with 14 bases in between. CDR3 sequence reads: CASSRIQGSTEAFF. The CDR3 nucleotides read TGTGCCAGCAGCCGTATCCAGGGTAGCACTGAAGCTTTCTTT. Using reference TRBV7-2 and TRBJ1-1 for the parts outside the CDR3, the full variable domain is GAGVSQSPSNKVTEKGKDVELRCDPISGHTALYWYRQSLGQGLEFLIYFQGNSAPDKSGLPSDRFSAERTGGSVSTLTIQRTQQEDSAVYLCASSRIQGSTEAFFGQGTRLTVV.

The CDR3 region is CASSRLAGLDNEQFF. In DNA form, the CDR3 reads TGTGCCAGCAGTAGACTAGCGGGGTTGGACAATGAGCAGTTCTTC. V gene TRBV4-2 combines with J gene TRBJ2-1; TRBD2 aligns across 11 bases. CDR1 is LGHNA, CDR2 YNFKEQ, per germline. The CDR3 runs to 15 residues. Germline trimming cut 6 bases from V and 5 bases from J; bases unmatched to any gene: 6.